Each of the 20 T cell receptor beta chains below was sequenced from the same sample in a study of vaccination and CD4 T cells after COVID-19. Cultured CD4+ T-cell DNA underwent Oncomine TCR Beta short-read sequencing. Via MiXCR, TCRdb re-called the PCR reads, giving one row per CDR3 protein. Of 20,000 to 25,000 distinct CDR3 sequences in the sample, 30% to 35% were seen once. No antigen has been identified for these receptors. Documented time point: late sampling 161 to 241 days after vaccination in three convalescent patients. Treatment denoted: roughly ten-day PBMC culture with coronavirus spike peptide pools or control peptides (ViraFEST assay). The specimen comprised CD4+ T cells from blood, cultured in vitro, sampled about 7 months after SARS-CoV-2 vaccination. Source of these receptors: a human donor who had recovered from COVID-19.

This chain joins TRBV25-1 and TRBJ2-1, with TRBD2 identical over 14 bases. V gave up 4 bases and J gave up 6 bases; unmatched junction bases: 5. The CDR3 length is 16 residues. The germline CDR1 and CDR2 sequences are MGHDK and SYGVNS. CDR3 in amino acids: CASSAWTSGRSNEQFF. The DNA of the CDR3 is TGTGCCAGCAGTGCCTGGACTAGCGGGAGGTCCAATGAGCAGTTCTTC.

This clonotype was found a few times. The rearrangement uses TRBV19 and TRBJ1-5; unclear D gene. Germline V CDR1 and CDR2: LNHDA, SQIVND (reference sequence). V lost 3 bases to trimming and J lost 2 bases, with 14 bases between them. The CDR3 sequence is 16 residues long. The CDR3 DNA reads TGTGCCAGTAGTATCGGGAGGAGACTGGGCAATCAGCCCCAGCATTTT. Amino acids: CASSIGRRLGNQPQHF.

DNA of the CDR3: TGTGCCAGCACATATGGGGGTGGCAATCAGCCCCAGCATTTT. The encoded protein is CASTYGGGNQPQHF. The rearrangement uses TRBV6-1 and TRBJ1-5; a possible D gene is TRBD1 (5 bases). This CDR3 has 14 residues. Per germline, CDR1 MNHNS and CDR2 SASEGT. V was trimmed by 7 bases and J by 2 bases, leaving 12 bases between them.

The chain combines TRBV24-1 with TRBJ1-1; TRBD1 matches at 7 bases. Germline values: CDR1 KGHDR, CDR2 SFDVKD. V lost 4 bases to trimming and J lost 4 bases; unmatched junction nucleotides: 2. The CDR3 extends over 13 amino acids. CDR3 protein: CATSEAGGTEAFF. The CDR3 nucleotides are TGTGCCACCAGTGAGGCAGGGGGCACTGAAGCTTTCTTT.

The chain combines TRBV28 with TRBJ2-7; 8 bases agree with TRBD1. This CDR3 has 14 amino acids. Losses at the gene ends were 5 bases for V and 2 bases for J; bases not matched to a gene: 5. Germline V lookup: CDR1 MDHEN, CDR2 SYDVKM. CDR3 region: CASSRQGIPYEQYF. CDR3 bases: TGTGCCAGCAGTAGACAGGGGATTCCCTACGAGCAGTACTTC. Based on the CDR3 plus reference TRBV28 and TRBJ2-7, the full variable domain is DVKVTQSSRYLVKRTGEKVFLECVQDMDHENMFWYRQDPGLGLRLIYFSYDVKMKEKGDIPEGYSVSREKKERFSLILESASTNQTSMYLCASSRQGIPYEQYFGPGTRLTVT.

This clonotype was counted only a few times. The rearrangement joins TRBV6-2 or TRBV6-3 to TRBJ2-7; 9 bases are shared with TRBD1. The germline V gene has CDR1 MNHEY and CDR2 SVGEGT. With 4 bases clipped from V and 7 bases from J, the junction kept 8 bases outside the gene matches. There are 14 residues in the CDR3. CDR3 nucleotides: TGTGCCAGCAGTTCCACAGGGGGCGCATTAGAGCAGTACTTC. Translating gives CASSSTGGALEQYF.

The chain recombines TRBV28 with TRBJ2-5, with 11 bases lining up with TRBD2. V lost 5 bases and J lost 2; bases outside the gene matches: 1. The germline gives CDR1 MDHEN, CDR2 SYDVKM. The length of the CDR3 is 14 residues. The DNA for the CDR3 is TGTGCCAGCAGTAGACTAGCGGGACAAGAGACCCAGTACTTC. This sequence encodes CASSRLAGQETQYF.

V usage is TRBV6-4 and J usage is TRBJ2-1; 8 nucleotides align to TRBD2. J lost 6 bases, V lost 2 bases, and 9 bases had no gene match. Germline V gene data show CDR1 as MRHNA and CDR2 as SNTAGT. There are 16 residues in the CDR3. CDR3 sequence reads: CASSDEAGRGPNEQFF. CDR3 coding DNA: TGTGCCAGCAGTGACGAGGCCGGGAGGGGCCCCAATGAGCAGTTCTTC.

About this clonotype itself: Mismatch with germline at one junction end may stem from a read error. The chain is built from TRBV6-4 and TRBJ2-7, with 7 positions matching TRBD2. Germline V gives CDR1 MRHNA, CDR2 SNTAGT. This CDR3 has 16 amino acids. CDR3 sequence reads: CASSAEERGAYNERYF. In DNA, the CDR3 is TGTGCCAGCAGTGCCGAAGAGCGGGGCGCCTACAATGAGCGGTACTTC.

The genes are TRBV6-1 and TRBJ2-6; D may be TRBD2 (6 bases). This CDR3 has 16 residues. V lost 6 bases to trimming and J lost 0 bases, with 12 bases between them. Germline CDR1 reads MNHNS; CDR2 reads SASEGT. CDR3 sequence: CASSLQGLSGANVLTF. The DNA of the CDR3 is TGTGCCAGCAGCCTCCAGGGACTCTCTGGGGCCAACGTCCTGACTTTC.

The gene calls are TRBV7-9 and TRBJ1-1; a possible D gene is TRBD1 (6 bases). CDR3 length: 18 residues. Germline CDR1 and CDR2: SEHNR and FQNEAQ (reference sequence). The CDR3 sequence: CAQPPQTGSYAMNTEAFF. In nucleotides, the CDR3 is TGTGCGCAGCCCCCACAAACAGGGTCGTATGCCATGAACACTGAAGCTTTCTTT. The full variable domain, with the rest looked up from reference TRBV7-9 and TRBJ1-1, is DTGVSQNPRHKITKRGQNVTFRCDPISEHNRLYWYRQTLGQGPEFLTYFQNEAQLEKSRLLSDRFSAERPKGSFSTLEIQRTEQGDSAMYLCAQPPQTGSYAMNTEAFFGQGTRLTVV.

The V gene is TRBV7-6, the J gene TRBJ2-7, with TRBD2 identical over 11 bases. The CDR3 has 15 residues. From germline, CDR1 is SGHVS and CDR2 FNYEAQ. V was clipped by 2 bases and J by 5 bases; unmatched bases: 5. CDR3: CASSLRLAGINEQYF. The DNA for the CDR3 is TGTGCCAGCAGCTTAAGACTAGCGGGAATTAACGAGCAGTACTTC.

This clonotype is large by share. The V gene is TRBV20-1, the J gene TRBJ2-7; D is ambiguous. V lost 6 bases to trimming and J lost 0 bases, with 15 bases between them. Looked up from germline, CDR1 is DFQATT and CDR2 is SNEGSKA (reference sequence). This CDR3 has 14 amino acids. The CDR3 reads CSAQTDTSSYEQYF. CDR3 sequence (DNA): TGCAGTGCCCAAACAGATACCAGCTCCTACGAGCAGTACTTC.

In its sample, this clonotype was seen a few times. This sequence joins TRBV20-1 and TRBJ2-7, with 10 bases identical to TRBD1. CDR3 size: 13 residues. J gave up 2 bases and V 4 bases, and 2 bases lay outside the gene matches. Germline-derived CDR1 and CDR2 are DFQATT and SNEGSKA (reference sequence). The CDR3 region has the DNA TGCAGTGCTACGACAGGGGGCACCTACGAGCAGTACTTC. Its protein product is CSATTGGTYEQYF.

The chain combines TRBV6-2 or TRBV6-3 with TRBJ2-1, with unresolved D. Germline lookup yields CDR1 MNHEY and CDR2 SVGEGT. The CDR3 runs to 15 residues. V lost 4 bases to trimming and J lost 4 bases, with 14 bases between them. The CDR3 loop is CASSFHMDPYNEQFF. The CDR3 DNA is TGTGCCAGCAGTTTCCACATGGATCCTTACAATGAGCAGTTCTTC.

This clonotype showed up just a few times. The chain has TRBV5-5 and TRBJ2-1, with unresolved D. Germline CDR1 SGHKS, CDR2 YYEKEE (reference sequence). The V gene lost 0 bases and the J gene lost 0 bases, with 7 bases spanning the gap. The CDR3 contains 15 residues. The chain's CDR3 is CASSLDGYSYNEQFF. The CDR3 nucleotides are TGTGCCAGCAGCTTGGACGGGTACTCCTACAATGAGCAGTTCTTC.

This chain joins TRBV4-3 and TRBJ2-7; the D call may be TRBD1 or TRBD2 (5 bases each). The ends were cut back, 4 bases at V and 2 bases at J, with 12 bases in the middle. This CDR3 comprises 14 residues. Per the germline V gene, CDR1 is LGHNA and CDR2 is YSLEER. CDR3 nucleotides: TGCGCCAGCAGCCCCGGGACGGTGGCCTACGAGCAGTACTTC. Translating it yields CASSPGTVAYEQYF.

This clonotype was detected a few times. This sequence joins TRBV20-1 and TRBJ1-2, with D tentatively TRBD1 (6 bases). Trimming cost V 5 bases and J 4 bases, with 14 bases left between them. Looked up from germline, CDR1 is DFQATT and CDR2 is SNEGSKA (reference sequence). This CDR3 has 13 amino acids. The CDR3 DNA reads TGCAGTGCTCCAGGGGATTGGGGCTATGGCTACACCTTC. Residues: CSAPGDWGYGYTF.

By share, this clonotype counts as medium-sized (0.01 to 0.1%). V and J are TRBV7-8 and TRBJ2-5, with 12 bases fitting TRBD2. Germline trimming cut 5 bases from V and 5 bases from J; bases unmatched to any gene: 6. The CDR3 length is 15 residues. CDR1 is SGHVS and CDR2 is FQNEAQ in the germline V gene. The CDR3 protein is CASSVTSGSWETQYF. The DNA of the CDR3 is TGTGCCAGCAGCGTGACTAGCGGGAGTTGGGAGACCCAGTACTTC. Full variable domain (outside the CDR3, taken from reference TRBV7-8 and TRBJ2-5): GAGVSQSPRYKVAKRGQDVALRCDPISGHVSLFWYQQALGQGPEFLTYFQNEAQLDKSGLPSDRFFAERPEGSVSTLKIQRTQQEDSAVYLCASSVTSGSWETQYFGPGTRLLVL.

The chain couples TRBV27 to TRBJ2-1, with a possible D match to TRBD2 (5 bases). The length of the CDR3 is 17 residues. The V and J ends lost 3 bases and 5 bases respectively, with 20 bases between them. The germline gives CDR1 MNHEY, CDR2 SMNVEV (reference sequence). CDR3 nucleotide sequence: TGTGCCAGCAGTTTCAACTTGCCCCGACGGGGTCACAATGAGCAGTTCTTC. It translates to CASSFNLPRRGHNEQFF.